Following are 21 T cell receptor beta chains from one sample sequenced in a study of blood T cells in healthy people across ages. A second PCR of roughly 7 to 11 cycles used a sample-barcoded 5' primer and a J-beta primer mix. TCRdb reanalysed the 5' RACE reads using MiXCR and keeps one entry per CDR3 protein. The repertoire holds roughly 1.7 million distinct CDR3 sequences, with about 32% as singletons. The sequencing sample was made of blood. All receptors derive from a woman aged 25 to 39 in good health.

This clonotype was counted at least ten times. V usage is TRBV5-5 and J usage is TRBJ1-2, with D maybe TRBD1 (6 bases). The CDR3 is made up of 14 amino acids. Trimming stripped 5 bases from V and 3 bases from J, with 14 bases between. Germline CDR1 and CDR2: SGHKS and YYEKEE (reference sequence). In DNA form, the CDR3 reads TGTGCCAGCAGGGAGGCAGGGGTCCACTATGGCTACACCTTC. This encodes CASREAGVHYGYTF.

CDR3 residues: CASSFMTSGHRGKTQYF. For the CDR3, the DNA is TGTGCCAGCAGTTTTATGACTAGCGGGCATCGTGGGAAGACCCAGTACTTC. The chain recombines TRBV12-3 or TRBV12-4 with TRBJ2-5, with 10 bases matching TRBD2. After removal of 3 bases from V and 6 bases from J, the junction contained 13 bases not matched to a gene. The CDR3 has 17 amino acids.

CDR3 coding DNA: TGTGCCAGCAGTTTACCGGCTAGCGGGACAAATGAGCAGTTCTTC. Translated: CASSLPASGTNEQFF. The chain combines TRBV12-3 or TRBV12-4 with TRBJ2-1, with 9 positions matching TRBD2. V lost 2 bases and J lost 7; bases outside the gene matches: 6. The CDR3 contains 15 residues.

This clonotype was seen only a few times. This chain links TRBV6-5 with TRBJ2-6, with 7 bases that match TRBD1. CDR1 and CDR2 (germline): MNHEY, SVGAGI. The CDR3 loop spans 12 amino acids. Trimming removed 8 bases from V and 11 bases from J; junction bases left unmatched: 6. The CDR3 DNA follows: TGTGCCAGCCGAGCAGGGGGTGACGTCCTGACTTTC. This translates into CASRAGGDVLTF.

This clonotype was detected only a few times. The gene calls are TRBV6-5 and TRBJ2-1, with 9 bases fitting TRBD1. Per germline, CDR1 MNHEY and CDR2 SVGAGI. Trimming took 2 bases from V and 5 from J; bases not matched to a gene: 16. This CDR3 has 19 amino acids. In nucleotides, the CDR3 is TGTGCCAGCAGTTACAGTGCGGGGCCCGGGACAGGGCGGAACAATGAGCAGTTCTTC. Residues: CASSYSAGPGTGRNNEQFF.

There are a few counts of this clonotype. This chain links TRBV29-1 with TRBJ1-6; tentative D call: TRBD1 (6 bases). From germline, CDR1 is SQVTM and CDR2 ANQGSEA. The CDR3 length is 14 residues. With 6 bases removed from V and 7 bases from J, the gap between germline ends came to 16 bases. This CDR3 is CSVRVGGQNSPLHF. CDR3 DNA sequence: TGCAGCGTCCGCGTAGGGGGGCAAAATTCACCCCTCCACTTT.

The gene calls are TRBV6-1 and TRBJ1-2; no reliable D call. Trimming cost V 8 bases and J 10 bases, with 11 bases left between them. Germline CDR1 reads MNHNS; CDR2 reads SASEGT. The CDR3 sequence is 10 residues long. Written as DNA, the CDR3 is TGTGCCAGCTCTCCGGGCCCCTACACCTTC. It codes for CASSPGPYTF.

The count of this clonotype is one. With a much larger clone just one base away, this may be a read error. The chain links TRBV5-6 to TRBJ2-7; tentatively, D is TRBD2 (6 bases). Germline V gives CDR1 SGHDT, CDR2 YYEEEE. V dropped 3 bases and J dropped 2 bases, with 6 bases sitting between them. The CDR3 has 12 amino acids. The CDR3 coding sequence is TGTGCCAGCAGCTGGGAGGCCTACGAGCAGTACTTC. Amino acid sequence: CASSWEAYEQYF.

J is TRBJ1-2 and V is TRBV20-1; D call uncertain. From germline, CDR1 is DFQATT and CDR2 SNEGSKA (reference sequence). The CDR3 contains 11 residues. Trimming left V 6 bases short and J 8 bases short, with 13 bases between. The CDR3 DNA reads TGCAGTGCCCCTCCCTTAAGCGGCTACACCTTC. Amino acid sequence: CSAPPLSGYTF.

This chain joins TRBV20-1 and TRBJ1-5, with D uncertain. V was cut by 3 bases and J by 4 bases, with 16 bases left in between. This CDR3 contains 15 residues. Germline CDR1 is DFQATT and CDR2 is SNEGSKA (reference sequence). The CDR3 nucleotides read TGCAGTGCTAGCCCGGGGATTTCAACTAATCAGCCCCAGCATTTT. Encoded protein: CSASPGISTNQPQHF.

This clonotype was picked up a small number of times. This chain joins TRBV28 and TRBJ2-1; 7 nucleotides align to TRBD2. The ends lost 8 bases at V and 7 bases at J; junction bases unmatched: 17. Germline V gene lookup returns CDR1 MDHEN and CDR2 SYDVKM. This CDR3 comprises 16 residues. CDR3 in amino acids: CASDTEPAGVKNEQFF. DNA of the CDR3: TGTGCCAGCGACACCGAGCCCGCGGGAGTAAAGAATGAGCAGTTCTTC.

The V call is TRBV20-1, the J call TRBJ2-1; D call uncertain. This CDR3 has 14 amino acids. Between the trimmed V and J ends, which lost 5 bases and 1 base, there was a span of 12 bases. Germline CDR1 reads DFQATT; CDR2 reads SNEGSKA (reference sequence). This CDR3 is CSAQSGGSYNEQFF. CDR3 sequence (DNA): TGCAGTGCTCAATCGGGTGGGTCCTACAATGAGCAGTTCTTC.

Comment on this clonotype: One end of the junction fails to match germline, which may point to a read error. This chain connects TRBV4-1 to TRBJ2-3; TRBD1 matches at 10 bases. The CDR3 consists of 16 residues. Germline V CDR1 and CDR2: MGHRA, YSYEKL. Here the CDR3 reads CASGQMGDRGGDTQYF. The DNA for the CDR3 is TGCGCCAGCGGCCAAATGGGGGACAGGGGAGGAGATACGCAGTATTTT.

The chain couples TRBV20-1 to TRBJ1-2; no definite D call. Germline CDR1 and CDR2: DFQATT and SNEGSKA (reference sequence). V was cut by 0 bases and J by 8 bases, with 13 bases left in between. The CDR3 loop spans 13 amino acids. The DNA of the CDR3 is TGCAGTGCTAGAGATCCTAGACCGGGCGGCTACACCTTC. It yields the protein CSARDPRPGGYTF.

This sequence joins TRBV20-1 and TRBJ2-5; the D gene is possibly TRBD2 (6 bases). The end of the DNA aligns better with TRBJ2-7, so the J call may be wrong. This CDR3 is built from 17 residues. Germline values: CDR1 DFQATT, CDR2 SNEGSKA (reference sequence). The CDR3 loop is CSARIGTRQGSGYEQYF. As DNA, the CDR3 is TGCAGTGCTAGAATTGGGACCAGGCAGGGCAGCGGGTACGAGCAGTACTTC.

V and J are TRBV5-4 and TRBJ2-7, with D uncertain. The DNA end favors TRBJ2-5, so the J call may be wrong. CDR1 is SGHNT, CDR2 YYREEE, per germline (reference sequence). The CDR3 is made up of 13 amino acids. For the CDR3, the DNA is TGTGCCAGCCAGATCGGGCTTGGAGAGACCCAGTACTTC. This codes for CASQIGLGETQYF.

The CDR3 protein is CASSPLGQGARGIQYF. The CDR3 nucleotides are TGTGCCAGCAGCCCCCTTGGACAGGGGGCCCGGGGCATTCAGTACTTC. J is TRBJ2-4 and V is TRBV3-1, with TRBD1 matching 11 bases. Germline lookup yields CDR1 LGHDT and CDR2 YNNKEL (reference sequence). The CDR3 loop spans 16 amino acids. V lost 4 bases and J lost 9; bases outside the gene matches: 11.

This clonotype was seen a handful of times. The chain links TRBV11-1 to TRBJ2-1; D perhaps matches TRBD2 (5 bases). The germline V gene encodes CDR1 SGHAT and CDR2 FQDESV (reference sequence). V was cut by 5 bases and J by 4 bases, with 12 bases left in between. This CDR3 region has 14 residues. CDR3 sequence (DNA): TGTGCCAGCAGCCGTCGGGGTTATTACAATGAGCAGTTCTTC. It encodes CASSRRGYYNEQFF.

The J gene is TRBJ2-3, the V gene TRBV27; a weak D match, TRBD1 (6 bases). V was shortened by 4 bases and J by 6 bases, with 14 bases between the two germline ends. The CDR3 spans 14 residues. Germline values: CDR1 MNHEY, CDR2 SMNVEV (reference sequence). The CDR3 spells CASSYTPGADTQYF. DNA for the CDR3: TGTGCCAGCAGTTATACTCCAGGGGCGGATACGCAGTATTTT.

CDR3 sequence (DNA): TGTGCCAGCAGCCCCATGGAGGGATGGTCGAATGAGCAGTTCTTC. Translated: CASSPMEGWSNEQFF. The chain employs TRBV28 and TRBJ2-1, with D possibly TRBD2 on 6 matching bases. The V end lost 6 bases, the J end lost 7 bases, and 19 bases lay between the germline ends. The CDR3 contains 15 residues. Germline V CDR1 and CDR2: MDHEN, SYDVKM.

On this clonotype itself: A read error may produce the germline difference seen at one junction end. This chain's CDR3 is CASTASSLSLHNKQFF. The CDR3 DNA is TGTGCCAGCACGGCTAGCAGTCTCTCTCTCCACAATAAGCAGTTCTTC. The J gene is TRBJ2-1, the V gene TRBV2; perhaps TRBD2 as D (5 bases). The CDR3 has 16 residues. Germline assignment: CDR1 SNHLY and CDR2 FYNNEI.